This record looks at one T cell receptor beta chain sequence and its context. The antigen remains unidentified. CDR3 size: 18 residues. After removal of 0 bases from V and 4 bases from J, the junction contained 7 bases not matched to a gene. CDR1 and CDR2 from the germline V gene are LGHDT and YNNKEL (reference sequence). The data were obtained in a study of blood T cells in healthy people across ages. Primers used in a second PCR of roughly 7 to 11 cycles were a sample-barcoded 5' primer and a J-beta primer mix. Through a template-switch adaptor with 12 random nucleotides, each cDNA molecule received a tag. Each single sample gave us at least 3 million CDR3-containing paired-end reads. TCRdb itself ran the 5' RACE reads through MiXCR, one entry per CDR3 protein. The sample yields 1.5 million or so distinct CDR3 sequences, 42% seen once. For every donor, a draw yielded around 10 milliliters of peripheral blood.

Overall study findings and caveats: In older individuals, TCR beta diversity per million T cells was lower, falling roughly linearly with age.

The chain recombines TRBV3-1 with TRBJ2-3; 13 positions agree with TRBD2. This sequence originates from a woman aged 18-30 years in good health. The sequenced sample consisted of blood. The CDR3 region has the DNA TGTGCCAGCAGCCAAGATCGACTAGCGGGGGGAAGAGCAGATACGCAGTATTTT. Encoded protein: CASSQDRLAGGRADTQYF.